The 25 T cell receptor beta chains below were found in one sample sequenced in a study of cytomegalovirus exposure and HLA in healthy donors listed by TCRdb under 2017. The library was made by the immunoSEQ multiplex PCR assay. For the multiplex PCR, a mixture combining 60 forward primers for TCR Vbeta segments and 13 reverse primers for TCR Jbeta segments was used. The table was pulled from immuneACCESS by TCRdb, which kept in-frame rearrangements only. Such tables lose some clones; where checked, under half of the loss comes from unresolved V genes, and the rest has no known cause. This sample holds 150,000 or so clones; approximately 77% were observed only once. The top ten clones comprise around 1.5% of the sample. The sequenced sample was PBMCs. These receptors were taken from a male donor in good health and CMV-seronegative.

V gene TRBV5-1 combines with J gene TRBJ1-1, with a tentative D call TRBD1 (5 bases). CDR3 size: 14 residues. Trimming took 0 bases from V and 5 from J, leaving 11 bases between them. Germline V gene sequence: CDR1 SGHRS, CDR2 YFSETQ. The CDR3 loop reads CASSLGAGGTEAFF. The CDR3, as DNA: TGCGCCAGCAGCTTGGGGGCGGGGGGTACTGAAGCTTTCTTT.

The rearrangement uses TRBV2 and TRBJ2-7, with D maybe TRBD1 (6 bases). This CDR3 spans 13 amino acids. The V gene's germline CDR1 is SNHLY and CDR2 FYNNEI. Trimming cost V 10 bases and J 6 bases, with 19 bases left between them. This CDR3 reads CATRQGFGGEQYF. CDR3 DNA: TGTGCCACGCGTCAGGGGTTTGGGGGCGAGCAGTACTTC.

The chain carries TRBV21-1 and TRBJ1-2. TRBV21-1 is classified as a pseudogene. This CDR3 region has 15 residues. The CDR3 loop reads CANTLGCLVAGGYTF. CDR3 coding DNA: TGTGCCAACACGCTGGGCTGCCTTGTGGCGGGAGGCTACACCTTC.

This chain's CDR3 is CASSDRDRITYNEQFF. The CDR3 region has the DNA TGTGCCAGCAGTGACCGGGACAGGATAACCTACAATGAGCAGTTCTTC. The chain recombines TRBV25-1 with TRBJ2-1, with 8 bases fitting TRBD1. The CDR3 contains 16 residues. CDR1 MGHDK and CDR2 SYGVNS come from the germline V gene. J gave up 2 bases and V 3 bases, and 6 bases lay outside the gene matches.

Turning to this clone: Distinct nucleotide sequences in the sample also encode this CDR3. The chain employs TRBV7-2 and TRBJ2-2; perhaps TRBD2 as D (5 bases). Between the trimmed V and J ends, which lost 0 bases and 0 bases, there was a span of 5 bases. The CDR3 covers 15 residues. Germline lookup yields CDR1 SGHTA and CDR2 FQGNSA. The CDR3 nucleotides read TGTGCCAGCAGCTTAGCAGCGGCGAACACCGGGGAGCTGTTTTTT. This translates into CASSLAAANTGELFF.

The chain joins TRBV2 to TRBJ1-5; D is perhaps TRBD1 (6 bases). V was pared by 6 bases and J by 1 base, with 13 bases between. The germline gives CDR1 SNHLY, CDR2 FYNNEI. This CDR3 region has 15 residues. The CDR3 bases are TGTGCCAGCAGCCGGGACACCTCGAGCAATCAGCCCCAGCATTTT. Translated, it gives CASSRDTSSNQPQHF.

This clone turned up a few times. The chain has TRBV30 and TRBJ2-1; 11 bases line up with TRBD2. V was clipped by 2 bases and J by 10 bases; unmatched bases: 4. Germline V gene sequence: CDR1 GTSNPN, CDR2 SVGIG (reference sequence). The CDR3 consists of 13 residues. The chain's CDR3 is CAWSRGLAEEQFF. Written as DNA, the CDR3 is TGTGCCTGGAGTCGGGGACTAGCGGAGGAGCAGTTCTTC.

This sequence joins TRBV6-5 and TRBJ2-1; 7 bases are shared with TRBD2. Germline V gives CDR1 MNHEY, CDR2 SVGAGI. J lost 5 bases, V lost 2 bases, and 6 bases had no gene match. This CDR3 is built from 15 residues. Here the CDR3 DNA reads TGTGCCAGCAGTTACGGCGGGAGCGTCCACAATGAGCAGTTCTTC. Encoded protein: CASSYGGSVHNEQFF.

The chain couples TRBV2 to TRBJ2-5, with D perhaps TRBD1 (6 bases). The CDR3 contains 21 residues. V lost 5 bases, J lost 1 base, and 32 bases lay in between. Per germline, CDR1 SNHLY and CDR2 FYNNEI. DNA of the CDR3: TGTGCCAGCAGTCTATATCCTCAGACAAGTCCGGGACACCGAGGCCAAGAGACCCAGTACTTC. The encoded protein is CASSLYPQTSPGHRGQETQYF.

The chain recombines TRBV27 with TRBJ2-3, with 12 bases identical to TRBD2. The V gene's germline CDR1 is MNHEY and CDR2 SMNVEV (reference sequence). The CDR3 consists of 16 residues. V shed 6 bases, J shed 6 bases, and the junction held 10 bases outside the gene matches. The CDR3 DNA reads TGTGCCAGCAGCCCGAGACTAGCGGGGGCGGGGGATACGCAGTATTTT. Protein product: CASSPRLAGAGDTQYF.

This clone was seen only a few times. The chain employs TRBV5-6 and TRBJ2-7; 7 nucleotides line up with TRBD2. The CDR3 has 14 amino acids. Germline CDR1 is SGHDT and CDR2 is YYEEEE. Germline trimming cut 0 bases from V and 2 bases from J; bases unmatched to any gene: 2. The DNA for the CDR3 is TGTGCCAGCAGCTTGGCGGGAGGTCCCTACGAGCAGTACTTC. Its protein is CASSLAGGPYEQYF.

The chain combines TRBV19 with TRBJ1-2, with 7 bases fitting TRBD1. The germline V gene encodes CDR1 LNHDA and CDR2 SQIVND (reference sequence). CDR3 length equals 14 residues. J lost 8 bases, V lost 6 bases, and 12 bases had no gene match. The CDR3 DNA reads TGTGCCAGTAGCCCTCGCCAGGGGGTAAACGGCTACACCTTC. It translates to CASSPRQGVNGYTF.

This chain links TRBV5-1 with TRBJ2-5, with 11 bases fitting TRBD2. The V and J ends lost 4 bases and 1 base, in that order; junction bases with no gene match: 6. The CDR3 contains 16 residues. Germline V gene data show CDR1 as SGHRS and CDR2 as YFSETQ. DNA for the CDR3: TGCGCCAGCAGCCTAGGGACTAGCGGTGCCCAAGAGACCCAGTACTTC. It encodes CASSLGTSGAQETQYF.

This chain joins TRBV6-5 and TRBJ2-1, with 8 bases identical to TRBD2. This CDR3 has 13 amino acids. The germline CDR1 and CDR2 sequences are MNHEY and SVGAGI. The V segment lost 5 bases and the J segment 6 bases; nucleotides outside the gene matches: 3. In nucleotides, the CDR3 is TGTGCCAGCAGTGCCGGGACTAGCAATGAGCAGTTCTTC. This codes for CASSAGTSNEQFF.

CDR3 region: CASSEGQGTYGYTF. CDR3 DNA sequence: TGTGCCAGCAGTGAAGGACAGGGGACCTATGGCTACACCTTC. The chain joins TRBV6-1 to TRBJ1-2; 8 nucleotides agree with TRBD1. The germline gives CDR1 MNHNS, CDR2 SASEGT. The CDR3 runs to 14 residues. With 1 base clipped from V and 4 bases from J, the junction kept 2 bases outside the gene matches.

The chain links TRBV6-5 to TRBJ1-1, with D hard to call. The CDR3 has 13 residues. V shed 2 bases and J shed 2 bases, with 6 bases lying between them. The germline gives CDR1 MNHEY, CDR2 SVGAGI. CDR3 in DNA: TGTGCCAGCAGTTACGGAGGCAACACTGAAGCTTTCTTT. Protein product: CASSYGGNTEAFF.

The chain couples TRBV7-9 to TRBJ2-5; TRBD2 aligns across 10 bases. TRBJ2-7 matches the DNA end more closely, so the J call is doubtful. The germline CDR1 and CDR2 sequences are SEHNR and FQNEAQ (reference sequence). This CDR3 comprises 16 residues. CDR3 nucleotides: TGTGCCAGCAGCTCGGGACCTAGCGGGAGCTCCTACGAGCAGTACTTC. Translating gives CASSSGPSGSSYEQYF.

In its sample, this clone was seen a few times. Here the CDR3 reads CASSLSRGSSGPHTGELFF. In DNA, the CDR3 is TGCGCCAGCAGCTTGAGCAGGGGATCTAGCGGGCCTCACACCGGGGAGCTGTTTTTT. The chain joins TRBV5-1 to TRBJ2-2; 8 nucleotides line up with TRBD2. V gave up 1 base and J gave up 3 bases; unmatched junction bases: 14. The CDR3 is 19 residues long. Germline CDR1 reads SGHRS; CDR2 reads YFSETQ.

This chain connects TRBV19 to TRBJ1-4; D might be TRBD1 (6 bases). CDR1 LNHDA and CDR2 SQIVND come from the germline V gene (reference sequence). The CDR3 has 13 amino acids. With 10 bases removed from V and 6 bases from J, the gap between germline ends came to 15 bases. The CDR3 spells CAIRGAVDEKLFF. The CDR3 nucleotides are TGTGCCATCCGGGGGGCGGTGGATGAAAAACTGTTTTTT.

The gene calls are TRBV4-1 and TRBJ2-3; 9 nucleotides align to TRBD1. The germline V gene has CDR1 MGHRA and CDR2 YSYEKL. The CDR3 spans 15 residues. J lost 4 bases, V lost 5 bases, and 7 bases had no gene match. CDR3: CASSARDRDADTQYF. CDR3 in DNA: TGCGCCAGCAGCGCCCGGGACAGGGACGCAGATACGCAGTATTTT.

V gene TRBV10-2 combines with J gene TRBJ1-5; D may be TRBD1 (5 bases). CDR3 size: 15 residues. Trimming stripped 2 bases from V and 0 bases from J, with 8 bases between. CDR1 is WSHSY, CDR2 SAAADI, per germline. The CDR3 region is CASSEATVSNQPQHF. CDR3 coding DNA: TGCGCCAGCAGTGAGGCGACAGTTAGCAATCAGCCCCAGCATTTT.

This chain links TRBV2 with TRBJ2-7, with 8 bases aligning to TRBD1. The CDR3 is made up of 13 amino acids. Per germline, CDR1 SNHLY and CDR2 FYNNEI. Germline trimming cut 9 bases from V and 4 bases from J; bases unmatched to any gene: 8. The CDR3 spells CARQTNRGYEQYF. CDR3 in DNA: TGTGCCAGACAAACCAACAGGGGGTACGAGCAGTACTTC.

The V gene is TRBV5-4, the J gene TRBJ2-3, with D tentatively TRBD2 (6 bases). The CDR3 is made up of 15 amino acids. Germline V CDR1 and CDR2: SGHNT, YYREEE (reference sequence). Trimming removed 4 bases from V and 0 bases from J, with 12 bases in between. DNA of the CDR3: TGTGCCAGCAGCCCGCTAGGGACTAGCACAGATACGCAGTATTTT. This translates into CASSPLGTSTDTQYF.

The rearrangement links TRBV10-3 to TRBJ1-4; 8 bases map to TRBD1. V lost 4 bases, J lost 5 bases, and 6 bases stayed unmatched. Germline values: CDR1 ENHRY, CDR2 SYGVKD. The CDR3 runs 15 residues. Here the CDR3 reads CAISAGGTGNEKLFF. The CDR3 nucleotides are TGTGCCATCAGTGCTGGGGGGACAGGCAATGAAAAACTGTTTTTT.

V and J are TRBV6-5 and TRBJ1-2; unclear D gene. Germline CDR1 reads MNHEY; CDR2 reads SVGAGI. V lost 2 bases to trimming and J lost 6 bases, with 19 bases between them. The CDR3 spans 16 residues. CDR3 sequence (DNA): TGTGCCAGCAGTTACGATAGAGGGCAATTCGGTAATGGCTACACCTTC. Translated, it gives CASSYDRGQFGNGYTF.